This is a list of T cell receptor beta chains from one sample in a study of T cell repertoires in cytomegalovirus infection. Each CDR3 protein is one row after TCRdb ran MiXCR on the reads. This sample has under 850,000 distinct CDR3 sequences, with roughly 36% found just once. The sequenced sample was PBMCs. The receptor source for this set is a human donor in good health (CMV status not recorded). Some clones in this sample may be carry-over from other donors' samples. Both conserved end residues are part of each CDR3.

v_call cdr3_aa
TRBV10-3 CAIRSLGLAGNNEQFF
TRBV20-1 CSVLLLAGTYNEQFF
TRBV4-1 CASTGIGGNEKLFF
TRBV6-5 CASMGGTSGHEQFF
TRBV4-1 CASSQDSGGSVYEQYF
TRBV2 CASKEGVRRAFF
TRBV6-8 CASSYGGGPPDTQYF
TRBV28 CASSTRERGTDTQYF
TRBV5-6 CASSLVGENVYGYTF
TRBV28 CASRTTGASSYEQYF
TRBV6-5 CASAEGSSGANVLTF
TRBV7-2 CASSYPPAAQETQYF
TRBV7-8 CASTLLRGQGGGYTF
TRBV4-1 CASSQDDAGELFF
TRBV7-8 CASSLESVGAGETQYF
TRBV12-3/TRBV12-4 CASSGGYYGYTF
TRBV28 CASSSPGGMNTEAFF
TRBV12-3/TRBV12-4 CSSDRSGNTIYF
TRBV19 CASSPLQTSGETQYF
TRBV6-6 CASSYSEGTEQFF
TRBV12-3/TRBV12-4 CASRRNGDPIAFF
TRBV7-2 CASSREVSYEQYF
TRBV5-6 CASSAGTASFMNTEAFF
TRBV7-8 CASTEGGNTGELFF
TRBV6-2/TRBV6-3 CATAAHGELFF
TRBV19 CASSWAAGTEAFF
TRBV7-9 CASSTTGAALGVYGYTF
TRBV6-2/TRBV6-3 CASSGGHEQFF
TRBV5-1 CASSLSGYSYGYTF
TRBV27 CASTPRGLTGFEQYF